These 31 T cell receptor beta chains share one sample of origin, sequenced in a study of cytomegalovirus exposure and HLA in healthy donors. Libraries were prepared by immunoSEQ multiplex PCR; TCRdb keeps only in-frame clonotypes and omits some of them. The data contain about 360,000 clones, 75% to 90% of them seen just once; the ten biggest clones take up about 0.8%. Sequencing was carried out using PBMCs. These receptors were taken from a young woman in good health and CMV-seronegative.

DNA of the CDR3: TGTGCCAGCGGTAAAGCGACAGGGGAGGACTACACCTTC. Amino acid sequence: CASGKATGEDYTF. This chain uses TRBV6-4 with TRBJ1-2, with 8 nucleotides matching TRBD1. The CDR3 totals 13 residues. With V trimmed by 8 bases and J by 10 bases, 12 bases remained unmatched. In germline, CDR1 is MRHNA, CDR2 SNTAGT.

V gene TRBV10-3 combines with J gene TRBJ2-7; weak D call: TRBD2 (5 bases). This CDR3 spans 14 amino acids. With 5 bases removed from V and 6 bases from J, the gap between germline ends came to 17 bases. Germline loops: CDR1 ENHRY, CDR2 SYGVKD. CDR3 sequence reads: CAISFSEGFGEQYF. The DNA for the CDR3 is TGTGCCATCAGTTTTAGTGAGGGATTCGGCGAGCAGTACTTC.

The rearrangement joins TRBV27 to TRBJ2-1; D uncertain. Trimming pared 7 bases from V and 6 bases from J, leaving 13 bases between. Germline V gene sequence: CDR1 MNHEY, CDR2 SMNVEV (reference sequence). The CDR3 loop spans 13 amino acids. CDR3: CASIGATSNEQFF. DNA for the CDR3: TGTGCCAGCATTGGAGCCACTTCCAATGAGCAGTTCTTC.

The chain employs TRBV10-3 and TRBJ2-6, with TRBD1 identical over 7 bases. Trimming at V came to 6 bases and at J to 0 bases, leaving 11 bases not matched to a gene. This CDR3 contains 18 residues. Germline CDR1 reads ENHRY; CDR2 reads SYGVKD. The CDR3 loop is CAIRDVGQVLSGANVLTF. As DNA, the CDR3 is TGTGCCATCAGGGACGTAGGACAGGTCCTCTCTGGGGCCAACGTCCTGACTTTC.

The rearrangement joins TRBV6-5 to TRBJ2-7; D is uncertain. The germline CDR1 and CDR2 sequences are MNHEY and SVGAGI. The CDR3 is made up of 13 amino acids. V lost 4 bases, J lost 3 bases, and 10 bases lay in between. This chain's CDR3 is CASSSLAYYEQYF. The CDR3 DNA reads as TGTGCCAGCAGTTCCCTTGCCTACTACGAGCAGTACTTC.

V gene TRBV30 combines with J gene TRBJ2-3, with a weak D call TRBD1 (6 bases). CDR3 length: 13 residues. Looked up from germline, CDR1 is GTSNPN and CDR2 is SVGIG (reference sequence). V lost 4 bases to trimming and J lost 0 bases, with 8 bases between them. The DNA for the CDR3 is TGTGCCTGGACAGGGGTCAGCACAGATACGCAGTATTTT. This encodes CAWTGVSTDTQYF.

The chain couples TRBV5-1 to TRBJ2-7, with unresolved D. Looked up from germline, CDR1 is SGHRS and CDR2 is YFSETQ. The CDR3 covers 15 residues. The V and J ends lost 0 bases and 0 bases respectively, with 10 bases between them. The CDR3 region is CASSLGDIYSYEQYF. CDR3 DNA sequence: TGCGCCAGCAGCTTGGGCGACATCTACTCCTACGAGCAGTACTTC.

The chain links TRBV6-1 to TRBJ1-1; perhaps TRBD1 as D (5 bases). There are 13 residues in the CDR3. With 9 bases removed from V and 4 bases from J, the gap between germline ends came to 15 bases. The germline V gene encodes CDR1 MNHNS and CDR2 SASEGT. CDR3 region: CASGQGESTEAFF. As DNA, the CDR3 is TGTGCCAGTGGGCAGGGTGAAAGCACTGAAGCTTTCTTT.

V is TRBV9 and J is TRBJ2-3; 10 bases match TRBD2. CDR3 length: 16 amino acids. V trimming: 0 bases; J trimming: 5 bases; junction bases outside the gene matches: 6. Germline CDR1 and CDR2: SGDLS and YYNGEE. The CDR3 region is CASSVGSSGSQDTQYF. In DNA, the CDR3 is TGTGCCAGCAGCGTAGGGTCTAGCGGGAGCCAAGATACGCAGTATTTT. Combining the CDR3 with reference TRBV9 and TRBJ2-3 gives the whole variable domain DSGVTQTPKHLITATGQRVTLRCSPRSGDLSVYWYQQSLDQGLQFLIQYYNGEERAKGNILERFSAQQFPDLHSELNLSSLELGDSALYFCASSVGSSGSQDTQYFGPGTRLTVL.

V and J are TRBV5-6 and TRBJ1-6, with TRBD1 identical over 7 bases. This CDR3 is built from 15 residues. The V gene's germline CDR1 is SGHDT and CDR2 YYEEEE. V lost 0 bases to trimming and J lost 8 bases; unmatched junction nucleotides: 5. CDR3 sequence: CASSLDRGFHSPLHF. As DNA, the CDR3 is TGTGCCAGCAGCTTGGACAGGGGATTCCATTCACCCCTCCACTTT.

V and J are TRBV11-2 and TRBJ2-3, with D tentatively TRBD2 (5 bases). Looked up from germline, CDR1 is SGHAT and CDR2 is FQNNGV. V dropped 8 bases and J dropped 4 bases, with 13 bases sitting between them. The CDR3 covers 13 residues. CDR3 coding DNA: TGTGCCAGCGCCCCCGGGCGGGCAGATACGCAGTATTTT. Its protein product is CASAPGRADTQYF.

The chain uses TRBV4-2 and TRBJ2-5; 11 nucleotides agree with TRBD2. The V segment lost 1 base and the J segment 5 bases; nucleotides outside the gene matches: 12. In germline, CDR1 is LGHNA, CDR2 YNFKEQ. The CDR3 consists of 18 residues. The CDR3 region is CASSQAPVSGGAGETQYF. DNA of the CDR3: TGTGCCAGCAGCCAAGCTCCCGTTAGCGGGGGGGCGGGGGAGACCCAGTACTTC.

V usage is TRBV6-1 and J usage is TRBJ1-2; TRBD1 aligns across 7 bases. This CDR3 region has 15 residues. The V gene end was trimmed by 4 bases and the J gene end by 3 bases; junction bases not matched to a gene: 8. Germline V gene data show CDR1 as MNHNS and CDR2 as SASEGT. CDR3 sequence (DNA): TGTGCCAGCAGTGCCGACAGGGCAGGTCACTATGGCTACACCTTC. Its protein is CASSADRAGHYGYTF.

CDR3 protein: CASSSPTSGGETGELFF. In DNA form, the CDR3 reads TGTGCCAGCAGCTCCCCGACTAGCGGGGGGGAGACCGGGGAGCTGTTTTTT. The chain employs TRBV7-9 and TRBJ2-2; 14 nucleotides line up with TRBD2. The germline V gene encodes CDR1 SEHNR and CDR2 FQNEAQ (reference sequence). The CDR3 covers 17 residues. With V trimmed by 4 bases and J by 5 bases, 6 bases remained unmatched.

This chain joins TRBV28 and TRBJ1-1, with a possible D match to TRBD1 (5 bases). This CDR3 comprises 14 residues. Germline CDR1 MDHEN, CDR2 SYDVKM. V shed 5 bases and J shed 5 bases, with 15 bases lying between them. The chain's CDR3 is CASSPQVEGTEAFF. Here the CDR3 DNA reads TGTGCCAGCAGTCCACAGGTGGAGGGGACTGAAGCTTTCTTT.

The V call is TRBV14, the J call TRBJ1-2, with 9 positions matching TRBD1. This CDR3 spans 17 amino acids. V lost 0 bases, J lost 1 base, and 6 bases stayed unmatched. Germline V gives CDR1 SGHDN, CDR2 FVKESK. CDR3 amino acids: CASSQDEGQGINYGYTF. In DNA form, the CDR3 reads TGTGCCAGCAGCCAAGACGAGGGACAGGGAATTAACTATGGCTACACCTTC.

This clone was observed a few times. V gene TRBV5-1 combines with J gene TRBJ1-1, with D perhaps TRBD1 (5 bases). Trimming took 0 bases from V and 6 from J, leaving 6 bases between them. CDR1 and CDR2 (germline): SGHRS, YFSETQ. The CDR3 covers 12 residues. CDR3 sequence reads: CASSLEGAEAFF. CDR3 coding DNA: TGCGCCAGCAGCTTGGAAGGGGCTGAAGCTTTCTTT. Full variable domain (rest looked up from reference TRBV5-1 and TRBJ1-1): KAGVTQTPRYLIKTRGQQVTLSCSPISGHRSVSWYQQTPGQGLQFLFEYFSETQRNKGNFPGRFSGRQFSNSRSEMNVSTLELGDSALYLCASSLEGAEAFFGQGTRLTVV.

V is TRBV18 and J is TRBJ1-3; D gene unclear. Trimming took off 2 bases at V and 0 bases at J, with 14 bases between the two ends. Germline lookup yields CDR1 KGHSH and CDR2 LQKENI. The CDR3 length is 17 residues. The CDR3 nucleotides read TGTGCCAGCTCACCAACTCAAGGGAGAGTCTCTGGAAACACCATATATTTT. Its translation: CASSPTQGRVSGNTIYF.

This clone was recorded once. V gene TRBV28 combines with J gene TRBJ2-7, with TRBD2 as a possible D gene (6 bases). Germline lookup yields CDR1 MDHEN and CDR2 SYDVKM. The CDR3 is made up of 16 amino acids. V was trimmed by 4 bases and J by 0 bases, leaving 16 bases between them. In DNA, the CDR3 is TGTGCCAGCAGTTCACCGGGACTCCTGAGCTCCTACGAGCAGTACTTC. Translation gives CASSSPGLLSSYEQYF.

V usage is TRBV11-2 and J usage is TRBJ1-4; 11 bases align to TRBD1. J was trimmed by 7 bases and V by 5 bases; bases with no gene match: 6. The CDR3 is made up of 15 amino acids. From germline, CDR1 is SGHAT and CDR2 FQNNGV. Written as DNA, the CDR3 is TGTGCCAGCAGCCCGACCGGGACAGGGGGTGAAAAACTGTTTTTT. Translated, it gives CASSPTGTGGEKLFF.

The rearrangement links TRBV5-4 to TRBJ1-1; tentatively, D is TRBD1 (6 bases). Between the trimmed V and J ends, which lost 6 bases and 6 bases, there was a span of 18 bases. CDR3 size: 14 residues. CDR1 and CDR2 from the germline V gene are SGHNT and YYREEE (reference sequence). CDR3 coding DNA: TGTGCCAGCACACCGGACAGCGTGTCTTCTGAAGCTTTCTTT. This translates into CASTPDSVSSEAFF.

The V gene is TRBV5-1, the J gene TRBJ2-7, with D possibly matching TRBD1 (6 bases). Germline CDR1 SGHRS, CDR2 YFSETQ. Trimming took off 4 bases at V and 3 bases at J, with 14 bases between the two ends. This CDR3 is 14 amino acids long. CDR3 sequence reads: CASSQVGTNYEQYF. The CDR3 region has the DNA TGCGCCAGCAGCCAGGTGGGGACAAACTACGAGCAGTACTTC.

The rearrangement uses TRBV18 and TRBJ2-2; tentative D call: TRBD1 (6 bases). This CDR3 comprises 16 residues. The V end was cut by 3 bases, the J end by 4 bases, with 15 bases between. Germline CDR1 and CDR2: KGHSH and LQKENI. CDR3 nucleotide sequence: TGTGCCAGCTCACCTAAGAACAGGGAATTCACCGGGGAGCTGTTTTTT. Encoded protein: CASSPKNREFTGELFF.

J is TRBJ2-2 and V is TRBV30; the match to TRBD2 covers 8 bases. The CDR3 is 15 amino acids. With 2 bases clipped from V and 3 bases from J, the junction kept 5 bases outside the gene matches. Germline V lookup: CDR1 GTSNPN, CDR2 SVGIG (reference sequence). The CDR3 spells CAWSQSGRDTGELFF. CDR3 in DNA: TGTGCCTGGAGTCAAAGCGGGAGAGACACCGGGGAGCTGTTTTTT.

In its sample, this clone was seen once. CDR3 amino acids: CASSRSGLGYTF. Written as DNA, the CDR3 is TGTGCCAGCAGCCGCTCGGGTCTTGGCTACACCTTC. J is TRBJ1-2 and V is TRBV7-9; unclear D gene. V was shortened by 5 bases and J by 7 bases, with 11 bases between the two germline ends. The CDR3 spans 12 residues. Germline V gene lookup returns CDR1 SEHNR and CDR2 FQNEAQ (reference sequence). Filled out from reference TRBV7-9 and TRBJ1-2, the complete variable domain reads DTGVSQNPRHKITKRGQNVTFRCDPISEHNRLYWYRQTLGQGPEFLTYFQNEAQLEKSRLLSDRFSAERPKGSFSTLEIQRTEQGDSAMYLCASSRSGLGYTFGSGTRLTVV.

V is TRBV4-2 and J is TRBJ2-2; no clear D. Per germline, CDR1 LGHNA and CDR2 YNFKEQ. This CDR3 spans 15 amino acids. The germline V and J ends were trimmed by 0 bases and 1 base, with 6 bases remaining between them. CDR3 in amino acids: CASSQEGQNTGELFF. As DNA, the CDR3 is TGTGCCAGCAGCCAAGAGGGCCAGAACACCGGGGAGCTGTTTTTT.

The rearrangement links TRBV4-2 to TRBJ2-1; 15 nucleotides agree with TRBD2. Germline-derived CDR1 and CDR2 are LGHNA and YNFKEQ. V shed 4 bases, J shed 8 bases, and the junction held 6 bases outside the gene matches. This CDR3 is 16 amino acids long. The CDR3 region is CASSRTSGGGMDEQFF. The CDR3 DNA reads TGTGCCAGCAGCCGGACTAGCGGGGGGGGTATGGATGAGCAGTTCTTC.

The genes are TRBV28 and TRBJ1-5, with TRBD1 as a possible D gene (5 bases). In germline, CDR1 is MDHEN, CDR2 SYDVKM. V dropped 2 bases and J dropped 2 bases, with 13 bases sitting between them. The CDR3 covers 16 residues. The CDR3 reads CASSLRGRGGNQPQHF. The CDR3 coding sequence is TGTGCCAGCAGTTTAAGAGGTAGGGGTGGCAATCAGCCCCAGCATTTT.

This clone has more than one count but fewer than ten. The same CDR3 also results from other DNA sequences found in this sample. DNA for the CDR3: TGTGCCAGCAGTTTAGGCAGGATGAACACTGAAGCTTTCTTT. Amino acid sequence: CASSLGRMNTEAFF. The V and J genes are TRBV28 and TRBJ1-1; D ambiguous. The germline gives CDR1 MDHEN, CDR2 SYDVKM. The CDR3 has 14 amino acids. V gave up 2 bases and J gave up 0 bases, with 7 bases separating them.

The chain joins TRBV18 to TRBJ1-2, with 9 bases lining up with TRBD1. This CDR3 is 14 amino acids long. Germline V CDR1 and CDR2: KGHSH, LQKENI. Trimming removed 1 base from V and 4 bases from J; junction bases left unmatched: 1. The DNA for the CDR3 is TGTGCCAGCTCACCACGGGGACAGGGCTATGGCTACACCTTC. It is translated as CASSPRGQGYGYTF.

This clone appeared a few times. The chain is built from TRBV2 and TRBJ2-3; D is possibly TRBD1 (6 bases). The CDR3 covers 14 residues. V was clipped by 3 bases and J by 5 bases, with 12 bases between them. From germline, CDR1 is SNHLY and CDR2 FYNNEI. CDR3 sequence reads: CASSEGALEDTQYF. CDR3 DNA sequence: TGTGCCAGCAGTGAGGGGGCGCTAGAAGATACGCAGTATTTT.